Below, one T cell receptor beta chain is given with its context. TCRdb fed the RT-PCR reads into MiXCR, producing one record per CDR3 protein. The sample yields about a million distinct CDR3 sequences, about a sixth seen once. The data originate from a study of patients and donors after allogeneic stem cell transplantation. The material sequenced was blood, either unsorted or a sorted T cell fraction (not recorded which). The origin of this receptor is a human donor who was either an allogeneic HSCT recipient or a stem cell or donor lymphocyte infusion donor (not recorded which). It is not recorded whose cells these are; they may come from a transplant donor.

The chain's CDR3 is CASSVWRGPGNEQFF. The CDR3 DNA reads TGTGCCAGCAGCGTATGGCGAGGGCCGGGCAATGAGCAGTTCTTC. The chain carries TRBV9 and TRBJ2-1, with a tentative D call TRBD2 (5 bases). V lost 1 base to trimming and J lost 6 bases, with 14 bases between them. CDR3 length: 15 amino acids. CDR1 SGDLS and CDR2 YYNGEE come from the germline V gene. Full variable domain (rest looked up from reference TRBV9 and TRBJ2-1): DSGVTQTPKHLITATGQRVTLRCSPRSGDLSVYWYQQSLDQGLQFLIQYYNGEERAKGNILERFSAQQFPDLHSELNLSSLELGDSALYFCASSVWRGPGNEQFFGPGTRLTVL.